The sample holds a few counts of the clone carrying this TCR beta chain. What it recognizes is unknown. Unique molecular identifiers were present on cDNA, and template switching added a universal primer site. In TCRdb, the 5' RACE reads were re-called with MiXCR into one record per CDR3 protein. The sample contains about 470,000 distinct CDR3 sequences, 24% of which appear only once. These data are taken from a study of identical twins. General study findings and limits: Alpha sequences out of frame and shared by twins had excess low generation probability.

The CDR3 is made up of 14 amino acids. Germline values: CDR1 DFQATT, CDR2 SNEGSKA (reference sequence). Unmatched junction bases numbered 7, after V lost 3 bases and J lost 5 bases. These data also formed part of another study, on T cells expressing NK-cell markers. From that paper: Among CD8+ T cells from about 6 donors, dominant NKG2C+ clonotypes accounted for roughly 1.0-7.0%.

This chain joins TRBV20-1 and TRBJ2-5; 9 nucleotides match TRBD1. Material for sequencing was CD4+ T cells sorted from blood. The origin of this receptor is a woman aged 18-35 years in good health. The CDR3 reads CSASGQGRQETQYF. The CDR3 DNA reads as TGCAGTGCTAGCGGACAGGGGCGCCAGGAGACCCAGTACTTC.